The 29 T cell receptor beta chains listed next were all sequenced from one sample in a study of blood T cell repertoires in COVID-19. TCRdb's copy holds only in-frame clones and misses some; the assay was immunoSEQ multiplex PCR. The repertoire has over 200,000 clones, approximately 82% of them found once; the top ten carry approximately 12%. Sample: peripheral blood. All receptors come from a woman aged 35 to 49 with acute or convalescent COVID-19.

This clone was detected only once. The V and J genes are TRBV3-1 (or the pseudogene TRBV3-2) and TRBJ2-2; perhaps TRBD2 as D (6 bases). CDR1 and CDR2 (germline): LGHDT, YNNKEL (reference sequence). Trimming left V 1 base short and J 3 bases short, with 9 bases between. The CDR3 length is 15 residues. The CDR3 protein is CASSQGPGDTGELFF. The CDR3 DNA sequence: TGTGCCAGCAGCCAAGGACCGGGGGACACCGGGGAGCTGTTTTTT.

This CDR3 is CASSPGLAKTYEQYF. CDR3 bases: TGTGCCAGCAGCCCCGGACTAGCGAAGACCTACGAGCAGTACTTC. J is TRBJ2-7 and V is TRBV14; 9 bases align to TRBD2. CDR1 SGHDN and CDR2 FVKESK come from the germline V gene. The CDR3 contains 15 residues. Germline trimming cut 4 bases from V and 2 bases from J; bases unmatched to any gene: 6.

J is TRBJ2-3 and V is TRBV7-2, with 11 bases aligning to TRBD2. The V segment lost 3 bases and the J segment 5 bases; nucleotides outside the gene matches: 16. CDR3 length: 19 amino acids. CDR1 SGHTA and CDR2 FQGNSA come from the germline V gene. The CDR3 DNA follows: TGTGCCAGCAGCTTTAAGGCACCTAGCGGGGGGACCGGGGGAGATACGCAGTATTTT. It is translated as CASSFKAPSGGTGGDTQYF.

This clone was seen just once. The chain recombines TRBV4-3 with TRBJ2-2; a weak D match, TRBD1 (5 bases). Trimming stripped 1 base from V and 0 bases from J, with 12 bases between. In germline, CDR1 is LGHNA, CDR2 YSLEER. The CDR3 totals 17 residues. The CDR3 spells CASSQVRGNANTGELFF. The CDR3 DNA reads TGCGCCAGCAGCCAAGTTAGGGGAAACGCGAACACCGGGGAGCTGTTTTTT.

This clone was seen a handful of times. The chain recombines TRBV3-1 (or the pseudogene TRBV3-2) with TRBJ2-7; 11 bases map to TRBD2. The CDR3 runs 20 residues. The V gene end was trimmed by 0 bases and the J gene end by 2 bases; junction bases not matched to a gene: 15. Germline values: CDR1 LGHDT, CDR2 YNNKEL (reference sequence). CDR3 DNA: TGTGCCAGCAGCCAAGATCGGGGGGGGACTAGCGGTTTTTCAGCCTACGAGCAGTACTTC. Translated: CASSQDRGGTSGFSAYEQYF.

Here the CDR3 DNA reads TGTGCCAGCAGCCCCCCCCGGGGGAGAGGAAACACCATATATTTT. This translates into CASSPPRGRGNTIYF. The chain links TRBV9 to TRBJ1-3; tentatively, D is TRBD1 (5 bases). Trimming stripped 4 bases from V and 4 bases from J, with 15 bases between. Germline values: CDR1 SGDLS, CDR2 YYNGEE. The CDR3 length is 15 residues.

The genes are TRBV2 and TRBJ2-2; D is possibly TRBD2 (5 bases). CDR1 SNHLY and CDR2 FYNNEI come from the germline V gene. This CDR3 contains 14 residues. Trimming pared 6 bases from V and 5 bases from J, leaving 13 bases between. CDR3 nucleotide sequence: TGTGCCAGCAGGGAGGCAGGTTATACCGGGGAGCTGTTTTTT. Translated: CASREAGYTGELFF.

This clone was picked up one time. This rearrangement joins TRBV25-1 to TRBJ2-3; D unresolved. The CDR3 covers 16 residues. Germline CDR1 reads MGHDK; CDR2 reads SYGVNS. The V end lost 0 bases, the J end lost 4 bases, and 14 bases lay between the germline ends. The CDR3 coding sequence is TGTGCCAGCAGTGAATATACAGATTGGCCCTCAGATACGCAGTATTTT. Translation gives CASSEYTDWPSDTQYF. Supplemented by reference TRBV25-1 and TRBJ2-3, the full variable domain reads EADIYQTPRYLVIGTGKKITLECSQTMGHDKMYWYQQDPGMELHLIHYSYGVNSTEKGDLSSESTVSRIRTEHFPLTLESARPSHTSQYLCASSEYTDWPSDTQYFGPGTRLTVL.

The chain recombines TRBV6-6 with TRBJ2-4, with 9 bases lining up with TRBD1. J gave up 6 bases and V 6 bases, and 6 bases lay outside the gene matches. This CDR3 is 14 amino acids long. Germline V gene lookup returns CDR1 MNHNY and CDR2 SVGAGI (reference sequence). CDR3 in DNA: TGTGCCAGCAGGGAGCAGGGACAGGGAAACATTCAGTACTTC. Residues: CASREQGQGNIQYF.

This sequence joins TRBV5-1 and TRBJ2-5; perhaps TRBD1 as D (5 bases). Trimming left V 0 bases short and J 7 bases short, with 13 bases between. CDR1 is SGHRS and CDR2 is YFSETQ in the germline V gene. This CDR3 is 14 amino acids long. The CDR3 protein is CASSLDGHELTQYF. CDR3 bases: TGCGCCAGCAGCTTGGACGGACACGAACTGACCCAGTACTTC.

The V call is TRBV4-1, the J call TRBJ1-2; TRBD1 agrees at 9 bases. Germline-derived CDR1 and CDR2 are MGHRA and YSYEKL. The CDR3 loop spans 14 amino acids. V lost 2 bases to trimming and J lost 7 bases; unmatched junction nucleotides: 5. This chain's CDR3 is CASSQLQGAGGYTF. For the CDR3, the DNA is TGCGCCAGCAGCCAACTACAGGGGGCGGGTGGCTACACCTTC.

This chain connects TRBV7-8 to TRBJ2-7; TRBD1 matches 9 bases. Unmatched junction bases numbered 11, after V lost 9 bases and J lost 5 bases. This CDR3 contains 14 residues. CDR1 and CDR2 from the germline V gene are SGHVS and FQNEAQ. This chain's CDR3 is CASSRDRVLNEQYF. CDR3 DNA: TGTGCCAGTAGCCGGGACAGGGTTCTGAACGAGCAGTACTTC.

The rearrangement uses TRBV25-1 and TRBJ1-2, with D possibly TRBD1 on 6 matching bases. The V end was cut by 5 bases, the J end by 8 bases, with 12 bases between. This CDR3 has 12 amino acids. Per germline, CDR1 MGHDK and CDR2 SYGVNS. The CDR3 bases are TGTGCCAGCAGTAGGGGGTTAGAGGGCTACACCTTC. Translated, it gives CASSRGLEGYTF.

The table lists this clone with a few counts. V usage is TRBV12-3 or TRBV12-4 and J usage is TRBJ2-1; D gene uncertain. V lost 7 bases and J 5 bases, leaving 12 bases between the germline ends. CDR3 length: 13 residues. Written as DNA, the CDR3 is TGTGCCAGCAAACCAGGCTTAAACAATGAGCAGTTCTTC. Amino acids: CASKPGLNNEQFF.

For this clone: Distinct nucleotide sequences in the sample also encode this CDR3. The genes are TRBV6-1 and TRBJ1-5, with D unresolved. The germline CDR1 and CDR2 sequences are MNHNS and SASEGT. V gave up 1 base and J gave up 6 bases, with 10 bases separating them. The CDR3 is 14 amino acids. The CDR3 region is CASSEEGRGQPQHF. Written as DNA, the CDR3 is TGTGCCAGCAGTGAAGAGGGCCGGGGTCAGCCCCAGCATTTT.

The chain recombines TRBV19 with TRBJ1-5, with D uncertain. Germline V gene lookup returns CDR1 LNHDA and CDR2 SQIVND (reference sequence). The germline V and J ends were trimmed by 0 bases and 10 bases, with 7 bases remaining between them. The CDR3 runs 12 residues. The CDR3 DNA is TGTGCCAGTAGTATAGATCCCTATCCCCAGCATTTT. Translating gives CASSIDPYPQHF. Looking up the rest from reference TRBV19 and TRBJ1-5 gives the full variable domain: DGGITQSPKYLFRKEGQNVTLSCEQNLNHDAMYWYRQDPGQGLRLIYYSQIVNDFQKGDIAEGYSVSREKKESFPLTVTSAQKNPTAFYLCASSIDPYPQHFGDGTRLSIL.

The rearrangement joins TRBV5-1 to TRBJ2-1; unclear D gene. Germline loops: CDR1 SGHRS, CDR2 YFSETQ. V lost 0 bases, J lost 9 bases, and 16 bases lay in between. This CDR3 is built from 15 residues. CDR3 amino acids: CASSLGPAPTSEQFF. CDR3 DNA: TGCGCCAGCAGCTTGGGGCCGGCGCCGACAAGTGAGCAGTTCTTC.

The chain links TRBV4-1 to TRBJ1-2; D is perhaps TRBD1 (6 bases). CDR3 length equals 14 residues. The V end lost 1 base, the J end lost 4 bases, and 10 bases lay between the germline ends. Germline V lookup: CDR1 MGHRA, CDR2 YSYEKL. CDR3 coding DNA: TGCGCCAGCAGCCAAGGGACAGCCATCTATGGCTACACCTTC. Residues: CASSQGTAIYGYTF.

The genes are TRBV15 and TRBJ1-3, with 7 bases aligning to TRBD1. CDR1 is LNHNV, CDR2 YYDKDF, per germline (reference sequence). This CDR3 is 15 amino acids long. V was pared by 5 bases and J by 8 bases, with 12 bases of the junction left unmatched. The CDR3 region is CATSPLTGSTDTIYF. DNA of the CDR3: TGTGCCACCAGCCCTTTGACAGGGAGCACGGACACCATATATTTT. The variable domain in full, with the rest retrieved from reference TRBV15 and TRBJ1-3, is DAMVIQNPRYQVTQFGKPVTLSCSQTLNHNVMYWYQQKSSQAPKLLFHYYDKDFNNEADTPDNFQSRRPNTSFCFLDIRSPGLGDTAMYLCATSPLTGSTDTIYFGEGSWLTVV.

J is TRBJ2-7 and V is TRBV12-5, with D hard to call. With 1 base removed from V and 3 bases from J, the gap between germline ends came to 16 bases. The CDR3 has 16 amino acids. From germline, CDR1 is LGHNT and CDR2 FRNRAP. The CDR3, as DNA: TGTGCTAGTGGTTTGGACTCGACCCGACTGGGCTACGAGCAGTACTTC. Translation gives CASGLDSTRLGYEQYF.

This clone was counted a single time. J is TRBJ2-1 and V is TRBV11-2, with 11 bases identical to TRBD2. The V gene's germline CDR1 is SGHAT and CDR2 FQNNGV. V dropped 5 bases and J dropped 5; count of bases not matched to a gene: 5. The CDR3 runs to 15 residues. The CDR3 DNA is TGTGCCAGCAGCCCCCTAGCGGGGGGTGACAATGAGCAGTTCTTC. Its protein is CASSPLAGGDNEQFF.

The chain links TRBV15 to TRBJ2-7; D uncertain. V was clipped by 0 bases and J by 0 bases, with 3 bases between them. CDR3 length: 13 residues. Germline loops: CDR1 LNHNV, CDR2 YYDKDF (reference sequence). Here the CDR3 DNA reads TGTGCCACCAGCAGAGACGTCTCCTACGAGCAGTACTTC. Encoded protein: CATSRDVSYEQYF. The entire variable domain, with the rest obtained from reference TRBV15 and TRBJ2-7, is as follows: DAMVIQNPRYQVTQFGKPVTLSCSQTLNHNVMYWYQQKSSQAPKLLFHYYDKDFNNEADTPDNFQSRRPNTSFCFLDIRSPGLGDTAMYLCATSRDVSYEQYFGPGTRLTVT.

This chain links TRBV6-6 with TRBJ1-6; D may be TRBD1 (6 bases). Trimming left V 6 bases short and J 8 bases short, with 17 bases between. This CDR3 has 15 residues. Germline loops: CDR1 MNHNY, CDR2 SVGAGI (reference sequence). The CDR3, as DNA: TGTGCCAGCAGCAAACAGGGAATCAGGGATTCACCCCTCCACTTT. It translates to CASSKQGIRDSPLHF.

The V gene is TRBV19, the J gene TRBJ2-5, with a possible D match to TRBD2 (5 bases). Germline lookup yields CDR1 LNHDA and CDR2 SQIVND (reference sequence). V was trimmed by 3 bases and J by 5 bases, leaving 10 bases between them. The CDR3 is 13 amino acids. The chain's CDR3 is CASSMVSGETQYF. Here the CDR3 DNA reads TGTGCCAGTAGTATGGTTTCGGGGGAGACCCAGTACTTC.

The chain employs TRBV19 and TRBJ1-6, with D possibly TRBD1 on 5 matching bases. V was shortened by 5 bases and J by 9 bases, with 14 bases between the two germline ends. This CDR3 is 14 amino acids long. CDR1 is LNHDA, CDR2 SQIVND, per germline (reference sequence). For the CDR3, the DNA is TGTGCCAGTAGTCCGGACATATCCGGTTCACCCCTCCACTTT. Amino acids: CASSPDISGSPLHF. Together with reference TRBV19 and TRBJ1-6, the CDR3 gives the full variable domain: DGGITQSPKYLFRKEGQNVTLSCEQNLNHDAMYWYRQDPGQGLRLIYYSQIVNDFQKGDIAEGYSVSREKKESFPLTVTSAQKNPTAFYLCASSPDISGSPLHFGNGTRLTVT.

The V call is TRBV14, the J call TRBJ2-7; 9 nucleotides match TRBD1. Germline V lookup: CDR1 SGHDN, CDR2 FVKESK. V gave up 8 bases and J gave up 3 bases; unmatched junction bases: 8. This CDR3 is built from 14 residues. The CDR3 DNA is TGTGCCAGCTCCACCGGGACAGGGAACTACGAGCAGTACTTC. Its protein product is CASSTGTGNYEQYF.

The chain carries TRBV27 and TRBJ2-7, with D possibly being TRBD2 (6 bases). Between the trimmed V and J ends, which lost 8 bases and 6 bases, there was a span of 14 bases. Germline V gene lookup returns CDR1 MNHEY and CDR2 SMNVEV (reference sequence). The CDR3 contains 12 residues. The CDR3 protein is CASPPEGCEQYF. For the CDR3, the DNA is TGTGCCAGCCCACCGGAGGGGTGCGAGCAGTACTTC.

This clone was picked up a small number of times. This chain links TRBV27 with TRBJ1-5; 8 bases fit TRBD1. The germline CDR1 and CDR2 sequences are MNHEY and SMNVEV (reference sequence). V lost 2 bases and J lost 2; bases outside the gene matches: 5. The length of the CDR3 is 16 residues. CDR3 sequence: CASSLTGGLGNQPQHF. The CDR3 nucleotides are TGTGCCAGCAGTTTAACAGGGGGATTGGGCAATCAGCCCCAGCATTTT.

This chain connects TRBV11-2 to TRBJ2-2; D perhaps matches TRBD2 (5 bases). The V gene's germline CDR1 is SGHAT and CDR2 FQNNGV. The germline V and J ends were trimmed by 5 bases and 5 bases, with 12 bases remaining between them. CDR3 length: 14 amino acids. CDR3: CASSGSGDTGELFF. The CDR3 nucleotides are TGTGCCAGCAGCGGAAGCGGAGATACCGGGGAGCTGTTTTTT.